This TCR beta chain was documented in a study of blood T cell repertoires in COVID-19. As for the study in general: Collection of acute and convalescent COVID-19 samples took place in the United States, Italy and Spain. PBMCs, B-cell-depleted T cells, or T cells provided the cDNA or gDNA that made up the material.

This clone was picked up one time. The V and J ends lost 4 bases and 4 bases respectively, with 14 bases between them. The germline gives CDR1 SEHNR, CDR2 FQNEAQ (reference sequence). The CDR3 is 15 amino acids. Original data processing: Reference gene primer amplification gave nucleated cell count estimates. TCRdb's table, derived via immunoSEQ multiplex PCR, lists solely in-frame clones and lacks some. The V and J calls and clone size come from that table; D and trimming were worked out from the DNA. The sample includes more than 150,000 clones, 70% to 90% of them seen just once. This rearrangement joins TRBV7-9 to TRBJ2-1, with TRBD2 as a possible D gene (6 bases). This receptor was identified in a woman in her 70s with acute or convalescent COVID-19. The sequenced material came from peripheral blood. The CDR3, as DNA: TGTGCCAGCAGCTCCCGGGAGCCCGCTTACAATGAGCAGTTCTTC. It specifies CASSSREPAYNEQFF.